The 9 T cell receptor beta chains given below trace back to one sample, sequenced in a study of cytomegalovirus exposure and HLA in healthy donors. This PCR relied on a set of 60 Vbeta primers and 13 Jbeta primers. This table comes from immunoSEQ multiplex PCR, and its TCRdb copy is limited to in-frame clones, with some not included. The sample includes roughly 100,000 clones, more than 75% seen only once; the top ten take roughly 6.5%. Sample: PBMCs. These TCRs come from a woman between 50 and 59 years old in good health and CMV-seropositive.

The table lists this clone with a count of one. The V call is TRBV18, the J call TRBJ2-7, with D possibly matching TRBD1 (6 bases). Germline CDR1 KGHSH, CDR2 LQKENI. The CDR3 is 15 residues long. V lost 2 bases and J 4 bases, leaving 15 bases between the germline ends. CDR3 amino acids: CASSPYPGVAYEQYF. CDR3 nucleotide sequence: TGTGCCAGCTCACCATACCCAGGGGTCGCTTACGAGCAGTACTTC.

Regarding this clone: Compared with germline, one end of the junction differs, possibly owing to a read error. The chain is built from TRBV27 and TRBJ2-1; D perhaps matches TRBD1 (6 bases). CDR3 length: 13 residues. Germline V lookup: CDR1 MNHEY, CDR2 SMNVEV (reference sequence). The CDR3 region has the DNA TGTGCCAGCCACAGGGATACCTACAGTGAGCAGTTCTTC. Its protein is CASHRDTYSEQFF.

The CDR3 coding sequence is TGTGCCAGTAGTACCGCGAAGGGGGCGCGTGAAAAACTGTTTTTT. This encodes CASSTAKGAREKLFF. This chain links TRBV19 with TRBJ1-4; 7 bases map to TRBD1. The CDR3 extends over 15 amino acids. Germline trimming cut 4 bases from V and 7 bases from J; bases unmatched to any gene: 9. CDR1 is LNHDA, CDR2 SQIVND, per germline (reference sequence). Using reference TRBV19 and TRBJ1-4 for the parts outside the CDR3, the full variable domain is DGGITQSPKYLFRKEGQNVTLSCEQNLNHDAMYWYRQDPGQGLRLIYYSQIVNDFQKGDIAEGYSVSREKKESFPLTVTSAQKNPTAFYLCASSTAKGAREKLFFGSGTQLSVL.

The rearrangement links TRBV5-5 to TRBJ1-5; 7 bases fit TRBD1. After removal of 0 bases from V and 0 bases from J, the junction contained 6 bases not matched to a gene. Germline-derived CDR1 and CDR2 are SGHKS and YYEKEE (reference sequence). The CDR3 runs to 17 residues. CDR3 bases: TGTGCCAGCAGCTTGGGGGGACAGTCTTATAGCAATCAGCCCCAGCATTTT. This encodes CASSLGGQSYSNQPQHF.

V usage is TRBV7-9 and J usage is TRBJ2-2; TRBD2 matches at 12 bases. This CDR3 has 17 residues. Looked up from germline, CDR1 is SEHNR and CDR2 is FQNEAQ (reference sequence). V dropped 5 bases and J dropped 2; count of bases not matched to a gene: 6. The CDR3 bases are TGTGCCAGCAGCCAGGGACTAGCGGGCTTTAACACCGGGGAGCTGTTTTTT. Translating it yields CASSQGLAGFNTGELFF.

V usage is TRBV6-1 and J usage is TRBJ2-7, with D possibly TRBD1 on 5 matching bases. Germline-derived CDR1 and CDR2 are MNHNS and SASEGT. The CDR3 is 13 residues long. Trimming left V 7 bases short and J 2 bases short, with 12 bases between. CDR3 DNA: TGTGCCAGCAAATCAGGGCCTCCCTACGAGCAGTACTTC. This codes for CASKSGPPYEQYF.

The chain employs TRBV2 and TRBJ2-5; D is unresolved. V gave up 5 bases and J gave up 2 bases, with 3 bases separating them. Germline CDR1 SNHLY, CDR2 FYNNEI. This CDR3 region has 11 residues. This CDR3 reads CASSLQETQYF. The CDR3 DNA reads TGTGCCAGCAGTTTACAAGAGACCCAGTACTTC.

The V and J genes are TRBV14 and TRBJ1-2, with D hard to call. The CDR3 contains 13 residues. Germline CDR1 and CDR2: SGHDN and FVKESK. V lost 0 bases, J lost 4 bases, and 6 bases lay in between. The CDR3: CASSQDGSYGYTF. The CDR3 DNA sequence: TGTGCCAGCAGCCAAGACGGGTCCTATGGCTACACCTTC.

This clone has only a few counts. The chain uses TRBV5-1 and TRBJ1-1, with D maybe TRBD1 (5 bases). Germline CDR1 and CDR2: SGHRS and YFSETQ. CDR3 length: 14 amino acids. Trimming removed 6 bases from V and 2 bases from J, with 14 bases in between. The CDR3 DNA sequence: TGCGCCAGCAAGGCCCAGGGCGGAAACACTGAAGCTTTCTTT. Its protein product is CASKAQGGNTEAFF.